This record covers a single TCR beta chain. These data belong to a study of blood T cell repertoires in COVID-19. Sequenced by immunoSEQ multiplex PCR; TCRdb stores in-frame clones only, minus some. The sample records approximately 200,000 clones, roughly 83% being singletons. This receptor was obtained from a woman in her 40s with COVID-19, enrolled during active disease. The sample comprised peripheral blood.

The DNA of the CDR3 is TGTGCCAGCAGTCCGACAGGGTGGCCAGCTTTCTTT. Protein product: CASSPTGWPAFF. V gene TRBV2 combines with J gene TRBJ1-1; 7 bases line up with TRBD1. Unmatched junction bases numbered 7, after V lost 5 bases and J lost 10 bases. CDR1 and CDR2 from the germline V gene are SNHLY and FYNNEI. This CDR3 contains 12 residues.